Given below is one T cell receptor (beta chain) in context. The junction does not match germline at one end; this may be a read error. Naive CD4+ cells had CD25+ Tregs removed. Germline V lookup: CDR1 SGHAT, CDR2 FQDESV (reference sequence). The CDR3 loop spans 14 amino acids. Full-length variable regions came from constant-region reverse primers plus semi-nested Nested Universal Primer A PCR. From the 5' RACE reads, TCRdb called clonotypes with MiXCR, one entry per CDR3 protein. The table records 20,000 to 25,000 distinct CDR3 sequences, roughly 29% of them present only once. What was sequenced was tumor-infiltrating naive CD4+ T cells sorted from the breast tumor. Subset: naive CD4+ T cells, CD4+CD45RA+CD25-. This sequence was found in a female donor with breast cancer. This rearrangement joins TRBV11-1 to TRBJ1-1, with D tentatively TRBD1 (5 bases). CDR3 in amino acids: CAISLRGSREEAFF. The CDR3 coding sequence is TGTGCCATCAGCTTACGGGGGTCCAGGGAAGAAGCTTTCTTT.